This TCR beta chain was obtained from a study of cytomegalovirus exposure and HLA in healthy donors. Points on this clone: Its ends do not fully match the called genes, so a read error is possible.

In the PCR, 60 Vbeta and 13 Jbeta primers were used. Produced via immunoSEQ multiplex PCR; TCRdb's table is partial and in-frame only. The sample lists about 170,000 clones; approximately 86% were seen once. CDR3 length equals 14 residues. Germline CDR1 reads MGHRA; CDR2 reads YSYEKL. The sequenced sample was PBMCs. The chain joins TRBV4-1 to TRBJ1-1, with no clear D. The receptor's source is a male donor in good health and CMV-seronegative. As DNA, the CDR3 is TGCGCCAGCGGCCAAGTAAGCCCGAACACTGAAGCTTTCTTT. Translated, it gives CASGQVSPNTEAFF.